One and the same sample provided the 13 T cell receptor beta chains below, sequenced in a study of T cell repertoires in cytomegalovirus infection. TCRdb re-derived calls from the reads in MiXCR, one entry per CDR3 protein. Of 150,000 to 200,000 distinct CDR3 sequences listed, roughly 9% were seen once; the top ten hold about 4.6%. Sequences were obtained from PBMCs. The receptors derive from a human donor in good health (CMV status not recorded). Some clones in this sample may be carry-over from other donors' samples.

This clonotype was observed a handful of times. V usage is TRBV28 and J usage is TRBJ1-2; 11 bases align to TRBD1. V lost 4 bases to trimming and J lost 8 bases; unmatched junction nucleotides: 9. CDR3 length equals 15 residues. Germline CDR1 MDHEN, CDR2 SYDVKM. CDR3 DNA: TGTGCCAGCAGTTCTCCGGGACAGGGGGTTATAGGCTACACCTTC. This codes for CASSSPGQGVIGYTF.

V is TRBV28 and J is TRBJ1-2; the match to TRBD1 covers 7 bases. Looked up from germline, CDR1 is MDHEN and CDR2 is SYDVKM. V gave up 6 bases and J gave up 4 bases; unmatched junction bases: 2. This CDR3 has 12 amino acids. The CDR3 loop is CASRTGTYGYTF. CDR3 coding DNA: TGTGCCAGCAGGACAGGGACCTATGGCTACACCTTC.

Ten or more counts support this clonotype. The genes are TRBV5-1 and TRBJ1-1; D unclear. Germline V lookup: CDR1 SGHRS, CDR2 YFSETQ. With 1 base removed from V and 2 bases from J, the gap between germline ends came to 12 bases. The CDR3 sequence is 15 residues long. This CDR3 is CASSLQTHGNTEAFF. As DNA, the CDR3 is TGCGCCAGCAGCTTGCAGACACACGGCAACACTGAAGCTTTCTTT.

This clonotype has just one count. A clone one base away is much larger, so this may be a read error. This chain links TRBV7-3 with TRBJ1-3, with TRBD1 as a possible D gene (6 bases). The germline V gene encodes CDR1 SGHTA and CDR2 FQGTGA. Trimming removed 5 bases at V and 6 bases at J, with 14 bases between. This CDR3 comprises 14 residues. The CDR3 region has the DNA TGTGCCAGCAGCCCGTGGGACATTGTAAACACCATATATTTT. It specifies CASSPWDIVNTIYF.

In this sample, this clonotype turned up many times. V and J are TRBV7-2 and TRBJ2-3, with 8 bases matching TRBD2. V was clipped by 5 bases and J by 0 bases; unmatched bases: 4. The CDR3 is 15 residues long. The germline gives CDR1 SGHTA, CDR2 FQGNSA. CDR3 bases: TGTGCCAGCAGCGTTTCTAGCGGGAGCACAGATACGCAGTATTTT. Translating gives CASSVSSGSTDTQYF.

This clonotype was observed a handful of times. The rearrangement uses TRBV3-1 and TRBJ1-1; 9 nucleotides line up with TRBD1. Germline-derived CDR1 and CDR2 are LGHDT and YNNKEL (reference sequence). This CDR3 spans 13 amino acids. J was trimmed by 5 bases and V by 5 bases; bases with no gene match: 3. Written as DNA, the CDR3 is TGTGCCAGCAGCTGGGACAGGGTAACTGAAGCTTTCTTT. As protein: CASSWDRVTEAFF.

This clonotype was counted many times. V gene TRBV7-3 combines with J gene TRBJ2-1, with TRBD2 identical over 8 bases. The CDR3 is made up of 16 amino acids. Trimming removed 5 bases from V and 5 bases from J; junction bases left unmatched: 11. Germline lookup yields CDR1 SGHTA and CDR2 FQGTGA. This chain's CDR3 is CASSPIAGQSNNEQFF. Written as DNA, the CDR3 is TGTGCCAGCAGCCCGATAGCGGGACAATCGAACAATGAGCAGTTCTTC.

The chain has TRBV19 and TRBJ1-2; 7 bases are a match to TRBD1. This CDR3 has 17 residues. Unmatched junction bases numbered 15, after V lost 3 bases and J lost 5 bases. Germline loops: CDR1 LNHDA, CDR2 SQIVND (reference sequence). The CDR3 coding sequence is TGTGCCAGTAGTATCAACCTTTGGGCAGGGGGACTGTATGGCTACACCTTC. Translation: CASSINLWAGGLYGYTF.

This clonotype was found many times. The V and J genes are TRBV7-9 and TRBJ1-4, with TRBD1 matching over 10 bases. After removal of 5 bases from V and 5 bases from J, the junction contained 5 bases not matched to a gene. The CDR3 has 15 residues. From germline, CDR1 is SEHNR and CDR2 FQNEAQ (reference sequence). Written as DNA, the CDR3 is TGTGCCAGCAGCCCCGGGGACAGGGGAAATGAAAAACTGTTTTTT. Protein sequence: CASSPGDRGNEKLFF.

This chain joins TRBV15 and TRBJ1-1; no reliable D call. Trimming removed 8 bases from V and 1 base from J, with 11 bases in between. There are 13 residues in the CDR3. Germline CDR1 is LNHNV and CDR2 is YYDKDF (reference sequence). The CDR3 DNA sequence: TGTGCCACCGGGCGTCTGGGGAACACTGAAGCTTTCTTT. This sequence encodes CATGRLGNTEAFF.

This clonotype showed up just a few times. J is TRBJ1-2 and V is TRBV18, with a weak D call TRBD1 (5 bases). V lost 4 bases to trimming and J lost 4 bases, with 7 bases between them. This CDR3 is 12 amino acids long. The V gene's germline CDR1 is KGHSH and CDR2 LQKENI. The CDR3 sequence is CASSQDTYGYTF. CDR3 nucleotides: TGTGCCAGCTCACAGGACACCTATGGCTACACCTTC.

This clonotype has just a few counts. The chain links TRBV11-2 to TRBJ2-2; 9 bases map to TRBD1. The CDR3 is made up of 13 amino acids. Germline CDR1 is SGHAT and CDR2 is FQNNGV. V lost 9 bases and J lost 4; bases outside the gene matches: 3. The DNA of the CDR3 is TGTGCCAGTCGGACAGGGGTCACCGGGGAGCTGTTTTTT. Protein: CASRTGVTGELFF. The variable domain in full, completed from reference TRBV11-2 and TRBJ2-2, reads EAGVAQSPRYKIIEKRQSVAFWCNPISGHATLYWYQQILGQGPKLLIQFQNNGVVDDSQLPKDRFSAERLKGVDSTLKIQPAKLEDSAVYLCASRTGVTGELFFGEGSRLTVL.

This clonotype was seen ten or more times. The chain joins TRBV7-2 to TRBJ1-2, with D unclear. From germline, CDR1 is SGHTA and CDR2 FQGNSA. The germline V and J ends were trimmed by 1 base and 2 bases, with 5 bases remaining between them. CDR3 length: 13 residues. Written as DNA, the CDR3 is TGTGCCAGCAGCTTAGGGGTAAACTATGGCTACACCTTC. This codes for CASSLGVNYGYTF. Based on the CDR3 plus reference TRBV7-2 and TRBJ1-2, the full variable domain is GAGVSQSPSNKVTEKGKDVELRCDPISGHTALYWYRQSLGQGLEFLIYFQGNSAPDKSGLPSDRFSAERTGGSVSTLTIQRTQQEDSAVYLCASSLGVNYGYTFGSGTRLTVV.